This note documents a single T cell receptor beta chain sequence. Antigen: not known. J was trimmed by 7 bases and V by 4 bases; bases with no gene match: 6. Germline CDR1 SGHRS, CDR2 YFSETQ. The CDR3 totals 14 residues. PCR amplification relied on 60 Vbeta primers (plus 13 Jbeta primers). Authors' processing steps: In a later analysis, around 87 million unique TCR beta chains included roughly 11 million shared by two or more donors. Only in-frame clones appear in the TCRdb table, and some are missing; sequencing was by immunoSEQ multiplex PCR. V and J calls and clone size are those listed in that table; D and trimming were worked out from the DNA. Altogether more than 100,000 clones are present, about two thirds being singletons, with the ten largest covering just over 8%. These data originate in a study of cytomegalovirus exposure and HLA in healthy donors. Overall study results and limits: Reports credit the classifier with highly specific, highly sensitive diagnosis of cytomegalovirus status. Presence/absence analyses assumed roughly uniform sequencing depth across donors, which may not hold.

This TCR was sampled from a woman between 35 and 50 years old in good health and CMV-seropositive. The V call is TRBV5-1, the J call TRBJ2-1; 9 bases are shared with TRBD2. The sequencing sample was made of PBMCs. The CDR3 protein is CASSAGLALNEQFF. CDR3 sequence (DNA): TGCGCCAGCAGCGCAGGACTAGCGCTTAATGAGCAGTTCTTC.